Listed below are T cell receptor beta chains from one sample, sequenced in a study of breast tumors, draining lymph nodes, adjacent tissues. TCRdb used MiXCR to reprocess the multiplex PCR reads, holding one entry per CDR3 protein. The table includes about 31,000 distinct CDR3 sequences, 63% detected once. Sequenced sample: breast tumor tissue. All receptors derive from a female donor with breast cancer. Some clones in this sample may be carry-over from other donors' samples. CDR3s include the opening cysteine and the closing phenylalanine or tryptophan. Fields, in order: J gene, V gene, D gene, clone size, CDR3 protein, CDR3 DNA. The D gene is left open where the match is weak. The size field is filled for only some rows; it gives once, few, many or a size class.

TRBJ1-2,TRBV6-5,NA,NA,CASREGKDYGYTF,TGTGCCAGCAGGGAAGGAAAAGACTATGGCTACACCTTC
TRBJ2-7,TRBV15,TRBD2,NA,CATSRDGAGVDEQYF,TGTGCCACCAGCAGAGATGGGGCGGGAGTTGATGAGCAGTACTTC
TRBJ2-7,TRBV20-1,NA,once,CSARARTYEQYF,TGCAGTGCTAGGGCAAGAACCTACGAGCAGTACTTC
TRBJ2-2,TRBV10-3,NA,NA,CAISESTTGSRTGELFF,TGTGCCATCAGTGAGTCGACGACGGGAAGTCGAACCGGGGAGCTGTTTTTT
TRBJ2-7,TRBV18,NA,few,CASSPSSGDAYF,TGTGCCAGCTCACCGTCATCGGGAGATGCGTACTTC
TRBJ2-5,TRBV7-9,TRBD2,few,CASSPRGREETQYF,TGTGCCAGCAGCCCCAGAGGGAGGGAAGAGACCCAGTACTTC
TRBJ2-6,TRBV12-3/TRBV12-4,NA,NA,CASTPINVISGANVLTF,TGTGCCAGCACTCCTATAAACGTGATCTCTGGGGCCAACGTCCTGACTTTC
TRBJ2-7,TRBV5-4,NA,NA,CASSLQRGCEQYF,TGTGCCAGCAGCCTACAAAGGGGATGCGAGCAGTACTTC
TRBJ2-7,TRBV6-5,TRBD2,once,CASRRPGTSGTSYEQYF,TGTGCCAGCAGACGCCCCGGGACTAGCGGGACCTCTTACGAGCAGTACTTC
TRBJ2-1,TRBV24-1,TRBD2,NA,CATSDSPLLAGGNEQFF,TGTGCCACCAGTGATTCCCCCCTCCTAGCGGGGGGGAATGAGCAGTTCTTC
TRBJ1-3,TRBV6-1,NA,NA,CASNPGPGRNTTYF,TGTGCCAGCAACCCGGGCCCCGGGAGAAACACCACATATTTT
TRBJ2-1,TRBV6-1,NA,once,CASSEADQKQFF,TGTGCCAGCAGTGAGGCAGACCAAAAGCAGTTCTTC
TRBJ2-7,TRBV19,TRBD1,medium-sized,CASSYPTGSSSYEQYF,TGTGCCAGTAGTTATCCGACAGGGTCCTCCTCCTACGAGCAGTACTTC
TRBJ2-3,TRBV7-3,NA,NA,CASSLGITDTQYF,TGTGCCAGCAGCTTGGGGATCACAGATACGCAGTATTTT
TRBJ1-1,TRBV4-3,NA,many,CASSQASDGNTEAFF,TGCGCCAGCAGCCAAGCGTCGGACGGGAACACTGAAGCTTTCTTT
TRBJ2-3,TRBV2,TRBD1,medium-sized,CASKRDRSTDTQYF,TGTGCCAGCAAAAGGGACAGAAGCACAGATACGCAGTATTTT
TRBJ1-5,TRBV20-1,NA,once,CSASAGGHNQPQHF,TGCAGTGCTAGTGCCGGGGGCCACAATCAGCCCCAGCATTTT
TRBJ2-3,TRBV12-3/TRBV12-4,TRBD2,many,CASSSGLAGGPDTQYF,TGTGCCAGCAGTTCAGGACTAGCGGGGGGGCCCGATACGCAGTATTTT
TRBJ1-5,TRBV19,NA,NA,CASSKFPGARSNQPQHF,TGTGCCAGTAGTAAGTTCCCCGGCGCGAGGAGCAATCAGCCCCAGCATTTT
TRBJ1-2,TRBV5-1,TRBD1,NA,CASSSGDRFYGYTF,TGCGCCAGCAGCTCCGGGGACAGGTTCTATGGCTACACCTTC
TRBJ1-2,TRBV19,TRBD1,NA,CASIDRVFGYTF,TGTGCCAGTATTGACAGGGTTTTTGGCTACACCTTC
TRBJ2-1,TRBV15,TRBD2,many,CATSRMGTSGSTLSSYNEQFF,TGTGCCACCAGCAGAATGGGGACTAGCGGGAGTACCCTCAGCTCCTACAATGAGCAGTTCTTC
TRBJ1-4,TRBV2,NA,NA,CATKTGPPSRVFF,TGTGCCACCAAGACAGGCCCTCCATCCCGGGTGTTTTTT
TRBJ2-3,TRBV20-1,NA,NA,CSAETGQTQYF,TGCAGTGCGGAGACAGGTCAGACGCAGTATTTT
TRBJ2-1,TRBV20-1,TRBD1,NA,CSARTGMYNEQFF,TGCAGTGCGAGGACAGGGATGTACAATGAGCAGTTCTTC
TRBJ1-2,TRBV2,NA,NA,CASRGAYGYTF,TGTGCCAGCAGGGGGGCCTATGGCTACACCTTC
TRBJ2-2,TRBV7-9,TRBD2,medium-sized,CASSSPGLGELFF,TGTGCCAGCAGCTCGCCGGGACTAGGGGAGCTGTTTTTT
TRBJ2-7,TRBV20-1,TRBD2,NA,CSARTSGSYEQYF,TGCAGTGCAAGGACTAGCGGGAGTTACGAGCAGTACTTC
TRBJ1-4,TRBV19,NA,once,CASSTREKLFF,TGTGCCAGTAGTACTAGAGAAAAACTGTTTTTT
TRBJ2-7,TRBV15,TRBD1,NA,CATSSLAGQGSYEQYF,TGTGCCACCAGCAGCCTTGCGGGACAGGGCTCCTACGAGCAGTACTTC
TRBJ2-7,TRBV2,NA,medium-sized,CASSTPKVLGHEQYF,TGTGCCAGCAGTACCCCAAAGGTCCTGGGGCACGAGCAGTACTTC
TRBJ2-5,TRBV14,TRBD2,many,CASSRGLAGGETQYF,TGTGCCAGCAGCAGGGGACTAGCGGGAGGAGAGACCCAGTACTTC
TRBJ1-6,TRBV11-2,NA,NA,CASSLLNSPLHF,TGTGCCAGCAGCCTTCTAAATTCACCCCTTCACTTT
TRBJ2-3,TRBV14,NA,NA,CASSYRAPRTDTQYF,TGTGCCAGCAGCTACCGGGCCCCCCGGACAGATACGCAGTATTTT
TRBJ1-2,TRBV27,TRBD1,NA,CASAGQGAGGYTF,TGTGCCAGCGCCGGACAGGGGGCAGGCGGCTACACCTTC
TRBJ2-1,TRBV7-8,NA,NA,CASSPDSDSVQFF,TGTGCCAGCAGCCCGGACTCCGACAGCGTGCAGTTCTTC
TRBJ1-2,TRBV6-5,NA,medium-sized,CASSYGGASYGYTF,TGTGCCAGCAGTTACGGAGGGGCGTCCTATGGCTACACCTTC
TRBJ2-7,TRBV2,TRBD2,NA,CASSWTSGGIYEQYF,TGTGCCAGCAGTTGGACTAGCGGGGGAATCTACGAGCAGTACTTC
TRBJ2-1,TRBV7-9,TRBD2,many,CASSPRLAGGPEQFF,TGTGCCAGCAGCCCCCGACTAGCGGGGGGGCCCGAGCAGTTCTTC
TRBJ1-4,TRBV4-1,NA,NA,CASNEPGLLNEKLFF,TGCGCCAGCAACGAACCGGGACTGCTAAATGAAAAACTGTTTTTT
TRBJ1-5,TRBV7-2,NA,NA,CASSLGRGGTRPQHF,TGTGCCAGCAGCTTAGGTCGGGGCGGGACGCGGCCCCAGCATTTT
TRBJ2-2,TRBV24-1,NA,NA,CATSEPPLRGTRTGELFF,TGTGCCACCAGTGAACCACCTCTTCGGGGGACGCGTACCGGGGAGCTGTTTTTT
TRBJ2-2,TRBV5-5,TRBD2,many,CASSLKRGHTGELFF,TGTGCCAGCAGCTTGAAGCGGGGGCACACCGGGGAGCTGTTTTTT
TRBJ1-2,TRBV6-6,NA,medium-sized,CASSYSNRQSDLSGYTF,TGTGCCAGCAGTTACTCTAACAGACAGTCGGACCTCTCTGGCTACACCTTC